The entry below gives a single T cell receptor beta chain sequence along with its context. The data stem from a study of shared clonotypes between healthy human individuals. The CDR3 contains 18 residues. J was trimmed by 3 bases and V by 5 bases; bases with no gene match: 17. CDR1 and CDR2 (germline): SGHRS, YFSETQ. Measured with immunoSEQ multiplex PCR; TCRdb has only the in-frame clones, and not every one. This sample has around 2.5 million clones; over 85% occur once, and the top ten carry about 0.34%. The receptor comes from a man aged 18 to 35 in good health. Some clones in this sample may be carry-over from other donors' samples. The chain uses TRBV5-1 and TRBJ2-1; TRBD1 matches at 7 bases. Sequencing was done on a sample of naive CD4+ T cells from PBMCs. Subset noted: CD45RA+ positively selected. CDR3 in amino acids: CASSSTEHRDRYYNEQFF. CDR3 nucleotides: TGCGCCAGCAGTAGCACCGAACATCGGGACAGATACTACAATGAGCAGTTCTTC. Filled out from reference TRBV5-1 and TRBJ2-1, the complete variable domain reads KAGVTQTPRYLIKTRGQQVTLSCSPISGHRSVSWYQQTPGQGLQFLFEYFSETQRNKGNFPGRFSGRQFSNSRSEMNVSTLELGDSALYLCASSSTEHRDRYYNEQFFGPGTRLTVL.